Each of the 2 T cell receptor beta chains below was sequenced from the same sample in a study of resident and recirculating memory T cells in vitiligo. Produced via immunoSEQ multiplex PCR; TCRdb's table is partial and in-frame only. This table has 75,000 to 95,000 clones, about 91% appearing once. The sample comprised blood. The source of these receptors is a male donor with vitiligo.

The rearrangement links TRBV4-1 to TRBJ2-3; the D gene is possibly TRBD1 (5 bases). Trimming removed 1 base at V and 2 bases at J, with 13 bases between. CDR3 length: 16 amino acids. CDR1 and CDR2 (germline): MGHRA, YSYEKL. The CDR3 region is CASSQVQGLATDTQYF. Here the CDR3 DNA reads TGCGCCAGCAGCCAAGTTCAGGGTCTCGCCACAGATACGCAGTATTTT.

This clone was seen just once. The chain carries TRBV27 and TRBJ2-7; TRBD2 matches 8 bases. Germline V gene lookup returns CDR1 MNHEY and CDR2 SMNVEV (reference sequence). There are 14 residues in the CDR3. Trimming at V came to 5 bases and at J to 3 bases, leaving 6 bases not matched to a gene. The CDR3 DNA reads TGTGCCAGCAGTACGGCTAGCGGGCACTACGAGCAGTACTTC. This codes for CASSTASGHYEQYF.